These 13 T cell receptor beta chains originate from one sample sequenced in a study of identical twins. Via MiXCR, TCRdb re-called the 5' RACE reads, giving one row per CDR3 protein. The sample has 640,000 or so distinct CDR3 sequences, 6.1% seen once. The sequenced sample consisted of naive T cells sorted from blood. The receptors originated from a man younger than 35 in good health.

V gene TRBV7-6 combines with J gene TRBJ2-1; TRBD2 is a possible D gene (5 bases). CDR1 is SGHVS and CDR2 is FNYEAQ in the germline V gene. CDR3 size: 15 residues. Trimming took off 5 bases at V and 3 bases at J, with 14 bases between the two ends. The CDR3 region is CASSDSGWNYNEQFF. The CDR3 DNA reads as TGTGCCAGCAGCGATTCGGGGTGGAACTACAATGAGCAGTTCTTC.

This clonotype was observed a few times. V and J are TRBV28 and TRBJ2-2; D unclear. Germline loops: CDR1 MDHEN, CDR2 SYDVKM. CDR3 size: 16 residues. Trimming pared 1 base from V and 6 bases from J, leaving 15 bases between. In DNA form, the CDR3 reads TGTGCCAGCAGTTTATCTCCGCCGTGGGAATCCGGGGAGCTGTTTTTT. Amino acid sequence: CASSLSPPWESGELFF.

This clonotype appeared many times. This rearrangement joins TRBV29-1 to TRBJ2-1; D is ambiguous. Per the germline V gene, CDR1 is SQVTM and CDR2 is ANQGSEA. This CDR3 has 12 amino acids. Between the trimmed V and J ends, which lost 4 bases and 5 bases, there was a span of 9 bases. The CDR3 region has the DNA TGCAGCGTTGGGCCGACCAACAATGAGCAGTTCTTC. Its translation is CSVGPTNNEQFF.

This clonotype was counted only a few times. This chain joins TRBV27 and TRBJ1-2, with 9 bases aligning to TRBD1. After removal of 5 bases from V and 7 bases from J, the junction contained 2 bases not matched to a gene. This CDR3 is built from 12 residues. Germline CDR1 is MNHEY and CDR2 is SMNVEV (reference sequence). This chain's CDR3 is CASSVTGGGYTF. Here the CDR3 DNA reads TGTGCCAGCAGTGTGACAGGGGGTGGCTACACCTTC.

This clonotype was seen a handful of times. The chain recombines TRBV29-1 with TRBJ1-5; possible D gene TRBD1, 5 bases. The V end lost 5 bases, the J end lost 6 bases, and 14 bases lay between the germline ends. Looked up from germline, CDR1 is SQVTM and CDR2 is ANQGSEA. The CDR3 extends over 13 amino acids. CDR3 amino acids: CSVWGGGVQPQHF. The CDR3, as DNA: TGCAGCGTTTGGGGGGGTGGAGTTCAGCCCCAGCATTTT.

The gene calls are TRBV14 and TRBJ1-6; the D is unclear. The CDR3 is 18 residues long. The V gene's germline CDR1 is SGHDN and CDR2 FVKESK. V gave up 4 bases and J gave up 9 bases, with 25 bases separating them. CDR3 protein: CASSPSADAPAWSSPLHF. In DNA, the CDR3 is TGTGCCAGCAGCCCTTCCGCGGACGCACCCGCTTGGAGTTCACCCCTCCACTTT.

This sequence joins TRBV7-2 and TRBJ2-7; 7 bases agree with TRBD1. The ends lost 5 bases at V and 2 bases at J; junction bases unmatched: 6. CDR3 size: 14 residues. CDR1 is SGHTA, CDR2 FQGNSA, per germline. The CDR3 region is CASSPRQGPYEQYF. DNA of the CDR3: TGTGCCAGCAGCCCGAGACAGGGCCCCTACGAGCAGTACTTC.

The genes are TRBV28 and TRBJ1-1; 8 nucleotides align to TRBD1. The CDR3 contains 15 residues. The trim removed 2 bases at V and 4 bases at J, leaving 6 bases unmatched. Germline values: CDR1 MDHEN, CDR2 SYDVKM. The CDR3 is CASSLVRRGPTEAFF. The CDR3, as DNA: TGTGCCAGCAGTTTAGTCCGCAGGGGGCCCACTGAAGCTTTCTTT.

In its sample, this clonotype was seen a few times. This sequence joins TRBV10-3 and TRBJ2-2, with TRBD2 as a possible D gene (7 bases). The V and J ends lost 11 bases and 3 bases respectively, with 16 bases between them. Germline CDR1 is ENHRY and CDR2 is SYGVKD. CDR3 size: 14 residues. Written as DNA, the CDR3 is TGTGCCGTGCGGTGGGGGGGCCACACCGGGGAGCTGTTTTTT. Amino acid sequence: CAVRWGGHTGELFF.

This chain connects TRBV6-5 to TRBJ1-1, with TRBD1 as a possible D gene (5 bases). Per the germline V gene, CDR1 is MNHEY and CDR2 is SVGAGI. The CDR3 runs 16 residues. V gave up 6 bases and J gave up 5 bases, with 22 bases separating them. The CDR3 DNA sequence: TGTGCCAGCAGCTACGACCCAGTGGGGCGCGGGACTGAAGCTTTCTTT. This codes for CASSYDPVGRGTEAFF.

The V call is TRBV5-1, the J call TRBJ2-3; D gene unclear. Germline CDR1 reads SGHRS; CDR2 reads YFSETQ. Trimming took 3 bases from V and 6 from J, leaving 11 bases between them. CDR3 length: 13 residues. The CDR3 sequence: CASSSTLRDTQYF. CDR3 bases: TGCGCCAGCAGCTCCACGCTGAGGGATACGCAGTATTTT.

This clonotype showed up just a few times. The chain joins TRBV27 to TRBJ2-5; D gene unclear. V gave up 6 bases and J gave up 1 base, with 18 bases separating them. CDR3 length: 16 residues. Germline V gene lookup returns CDR1 MNHEY and CDR2 SMNVEV (reference sequence). The CDR3 here is CASRRGLVAPQETQYF. CDR3 sequence (DNA): TGTGCCAGCAGGCGAGGTCTGGTGGCACCCCAAGAGACCCAGTACTTC.

The genes are TRBV25-1 and TRBJ1-2; D is unclear. Trimming stripped 3 bases from V and 4 bases from J, with 12 bases between. The germline CDR1 and CDR2 sequences are MGHDK and SYGVNS. This CDR3 comprises 14 residues. The CDR3 bases are TGTGCCAGCAGTGACGGATCGGTGCGCTATGGCTACACCTTC. Protein sequence: CASSDGSVRYGYTF.